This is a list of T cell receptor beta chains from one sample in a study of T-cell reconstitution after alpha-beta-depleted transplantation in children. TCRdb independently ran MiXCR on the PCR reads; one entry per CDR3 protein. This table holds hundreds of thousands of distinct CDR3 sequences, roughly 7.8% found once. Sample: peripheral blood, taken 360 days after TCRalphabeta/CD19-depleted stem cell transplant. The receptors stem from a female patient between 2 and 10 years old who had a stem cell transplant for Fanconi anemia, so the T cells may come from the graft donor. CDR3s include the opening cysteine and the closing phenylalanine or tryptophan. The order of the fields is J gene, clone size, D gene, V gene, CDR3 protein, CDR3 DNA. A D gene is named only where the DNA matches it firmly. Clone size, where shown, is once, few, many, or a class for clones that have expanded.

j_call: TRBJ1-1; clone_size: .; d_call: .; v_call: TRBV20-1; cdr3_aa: CSAPAVGNTEAFF; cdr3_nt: TGCAGTGCTCCTGCGGTCGGGAACACTGAAGCTTTCTTT
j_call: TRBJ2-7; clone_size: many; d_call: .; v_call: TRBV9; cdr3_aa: CASSVGQGAVYEQYF; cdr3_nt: TGTGCCAGCTCGGTGGGACAAGGCGCCGTCTACGAGCAGTACTTC
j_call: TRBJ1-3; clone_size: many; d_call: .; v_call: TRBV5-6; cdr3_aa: CASSTPGRPTGNTIYF; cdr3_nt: TGTGCCAGCAGCACCCCCGGACGTCCGACTGGAAACACCATATATTTT
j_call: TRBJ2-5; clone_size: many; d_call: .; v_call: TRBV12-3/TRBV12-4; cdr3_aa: CASTTRNGETQYF; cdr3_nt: TGTGCCAGCACCACCCGGAATGGGGAGACCCAGTACTTC
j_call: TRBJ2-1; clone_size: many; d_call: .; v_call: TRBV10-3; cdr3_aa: CATLGGRTYNEQFF; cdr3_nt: TGTGCCACCCTTGGGGGGCGAACCTACAATGAGCAGTTCTTC
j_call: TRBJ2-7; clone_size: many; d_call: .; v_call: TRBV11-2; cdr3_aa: CASSPYRSGSYEQYF; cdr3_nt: TGTGCCAGCAGCCCCTACCGGAGCGGGTCCTACGAGCAGTACTTC
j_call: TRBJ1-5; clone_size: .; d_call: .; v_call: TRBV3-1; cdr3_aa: CASSLGGTGMEPQHF; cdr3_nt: TGTGCCAGCAGCCTGGGGGGGACCGGGATGGAGCCCCAGCATTTT
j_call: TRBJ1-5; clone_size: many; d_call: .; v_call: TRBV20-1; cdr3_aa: CSASSLRDQPQHF; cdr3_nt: TGCAGTGCTAGCTCGTTACGGGATCAGCCCCAGCATTTT
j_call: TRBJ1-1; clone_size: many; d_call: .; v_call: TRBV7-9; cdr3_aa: CASSLPGKGGEAFF; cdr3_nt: TGTGCCAGCAGCTTACCCGGTAAGGGAGGAGAGGCTTTCTTT
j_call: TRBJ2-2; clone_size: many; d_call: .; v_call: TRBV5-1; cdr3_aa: CASSLRVFLTGEGNTGELFF; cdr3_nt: TGCGCCAGCAGCTTACGAGTTTTCCTGACAGGGGAGGGGAACACCGGGGAGCTGTTTTTT
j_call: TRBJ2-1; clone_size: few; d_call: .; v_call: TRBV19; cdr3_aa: CASSLRDLYNEQFF; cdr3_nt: TGTGCCAGTAGTCTCCGGGACCTTTACAATGAGCAGTTCTTC
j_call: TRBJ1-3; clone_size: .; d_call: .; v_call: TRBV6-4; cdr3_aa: CASSLVRGGESSSGNTIYF; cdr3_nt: TGTGCCAGCAGCCTAGTGAGGGGGGGCGAATCTTCCTCTGGAAACACCATATATTTT
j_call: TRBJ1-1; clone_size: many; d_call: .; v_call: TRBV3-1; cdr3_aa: CASSPRLNTEAFF; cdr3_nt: TGTGCCAGCAGCCCCAGGCTGAACACTGAAGCTTTCTTT
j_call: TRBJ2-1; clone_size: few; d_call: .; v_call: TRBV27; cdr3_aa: CASSLSNYEQFF; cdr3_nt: TGTGCCAGCAGTTTATCGAATTATGAGCAGTTCTTC
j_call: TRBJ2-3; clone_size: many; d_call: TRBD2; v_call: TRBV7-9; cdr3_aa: CASSASLAGSADTQYF; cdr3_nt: TGTGCCAGCAGCGCATCACTAGCGGGAAGCGCAGATACGCAGTATTTT
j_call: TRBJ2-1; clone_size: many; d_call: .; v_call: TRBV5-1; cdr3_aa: CASLPQPRDTEQFF; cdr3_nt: TGCGCCAGCCTACCCCAGCCCCGGGACACTGAGCAGTTCTTC
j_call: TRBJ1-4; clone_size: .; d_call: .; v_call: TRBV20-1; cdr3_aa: CSARGFGGNLLRNEKLFF; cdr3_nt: TGCAGTGCTAGAGGGTTCGGGGGGAATCTTCTTAGGAATGAAAAACTGTTTTTT
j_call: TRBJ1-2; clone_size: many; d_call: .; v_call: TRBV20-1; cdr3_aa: CSARDSRGPVNYGYTF; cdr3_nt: TGCAGTGCTAGAGATTCGAGGGGCCCAGTCAATTATGGCTACACCTTC
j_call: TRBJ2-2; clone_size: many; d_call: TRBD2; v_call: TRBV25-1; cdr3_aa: CASSAGLAGLNTGELFF; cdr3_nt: TGTGCCAGCAGTGCGGGACTAGCGGGATTAAACACCGGGGAGCTGTTTTTT
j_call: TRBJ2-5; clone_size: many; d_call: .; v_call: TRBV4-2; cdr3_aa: CASSQAFSGTQYF; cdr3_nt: TGTGCCAGCAGCCAAGCGTTTTCCGGGACCCAGTACTTC
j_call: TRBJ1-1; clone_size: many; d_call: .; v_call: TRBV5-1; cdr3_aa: CASSSGSYTEAFF; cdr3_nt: TGCGCCAGCAGCTCCGGATCCTACACTGAAGCTTTCTTT
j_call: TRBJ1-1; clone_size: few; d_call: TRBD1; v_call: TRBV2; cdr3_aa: CASSVFRGRATEAFF; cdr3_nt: TGTGCCAGCAGCGTTTTCAGGGGGCGCGCAACTGAAGCTTTCTTT
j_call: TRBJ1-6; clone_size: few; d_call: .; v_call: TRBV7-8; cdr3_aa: CASSLVLNSGKGASPLHF; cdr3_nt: TGTGCCAGCAGCTTAGTTCTTAATTCGGGGAAGGGTGCTTCACCCCTCCACTTT
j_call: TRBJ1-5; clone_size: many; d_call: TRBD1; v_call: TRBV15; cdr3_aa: CATSRGTGAYSNQPQHF; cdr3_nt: TGTGCCACCAGCAGAGGTACAGGGGCCTATAGCAATCAGCCCCAGCATTTT
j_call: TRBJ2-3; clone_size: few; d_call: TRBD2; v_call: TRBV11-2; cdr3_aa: CASSSFRLAGRRTDTQYF; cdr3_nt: TGTGCCAGCAGCTCCTTCCGCTTAGCGGGGCGCCGAACAGATACGCAGTATTTT
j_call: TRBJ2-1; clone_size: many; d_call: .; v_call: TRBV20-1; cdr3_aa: CSARVGGWDEQFF; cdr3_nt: TGCAGTGCTAGAGTAGGGGGGTGGGATGAGCAGTTCTTC
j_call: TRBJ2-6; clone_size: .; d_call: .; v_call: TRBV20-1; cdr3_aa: CSAKASGLANVLTF; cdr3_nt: TGCAGTGCCAAGGCTTCGGGACTTGCCAACGTCCTGACTTTC
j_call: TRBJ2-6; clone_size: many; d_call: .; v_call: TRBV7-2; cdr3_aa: CASSLMGSGANVLTF; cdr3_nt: TGTGCCAGCAGCTTAATGGGCTCTGGGGCCAACGTCCTGACTTTC
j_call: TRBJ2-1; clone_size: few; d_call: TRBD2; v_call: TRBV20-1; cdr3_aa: CSASGLAGGPSSYNEQFF; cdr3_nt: TGCAGTGCTAGCGGCCTAGCGGGGGGCCCGAGCTCCTACAATGAGCAGTTCTTC
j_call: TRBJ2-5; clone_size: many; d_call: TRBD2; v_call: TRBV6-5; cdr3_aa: CASSYSPLTSVGLETQYF; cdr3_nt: TGTGCCAGCAGTTACTCCCCATTAACTAGCGTAGGTCTGGAGACCCAGTACTTC
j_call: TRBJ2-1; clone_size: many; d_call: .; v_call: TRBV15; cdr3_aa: CATSRAGEQFF; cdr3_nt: TGTGCCACCAGCAGAGCGGGTGAGCAGTTCTTC
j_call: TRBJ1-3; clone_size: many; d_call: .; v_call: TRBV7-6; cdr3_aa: CASSLYAGANSGNTIYF; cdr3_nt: TGTGCCAGCAGCTTATATGCAGGGGCCAACTCTGGAAACACCATATATTTT
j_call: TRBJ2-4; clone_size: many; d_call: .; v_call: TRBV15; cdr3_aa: CATSRLFRSFKNIQYF; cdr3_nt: TGTGCCACCAGCAGACTATTTCGCAGTTTCAAAAACATTCAGTACTTC
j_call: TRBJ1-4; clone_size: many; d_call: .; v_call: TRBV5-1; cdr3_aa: CASSLGDGGSEKLFF; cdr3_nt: TGCGCCAGCAGCCTGGGGGATGGGGGCAGTGAAAAACTGTTTTTT
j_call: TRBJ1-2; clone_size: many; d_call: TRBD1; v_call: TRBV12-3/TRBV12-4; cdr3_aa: CASILGQGVTGYTF; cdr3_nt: TGTGCCAGCATCCTCGGACAGGGGGTGACTGGCTACACCTTC
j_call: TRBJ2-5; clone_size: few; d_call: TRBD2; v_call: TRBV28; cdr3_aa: CASRLLSAGGPETQYF; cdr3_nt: TGTGCCAGCAGACTACTCTCCGCGGGGGGGCCTGAGACCCAGTACTTC
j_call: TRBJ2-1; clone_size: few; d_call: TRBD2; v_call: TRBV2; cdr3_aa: CAVPGLGPTGEQFF; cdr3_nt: TGTGCCGTACCGGGACTAGGGCCCACCGGTGAGCAGTTCTTC
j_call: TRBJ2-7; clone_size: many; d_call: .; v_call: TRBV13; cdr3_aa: CASSVLDPTYEQYF; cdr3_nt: TGTGCCAGCAGCGTTCTAGACCCAACCTACGAGCAGTACTTC
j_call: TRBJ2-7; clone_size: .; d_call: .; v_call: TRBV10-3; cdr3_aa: CAIHSGQGYTYEQYF; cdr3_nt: TGTGCCATCCATTCGGGGCAGGGGTACACCTACGAGCAGTACTTC
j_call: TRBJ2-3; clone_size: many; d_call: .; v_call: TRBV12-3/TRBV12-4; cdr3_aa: CASRTFDGSTDTQYF; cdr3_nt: TGTGCCAGCAGGACCTTTGATGGTAGCACAGATACGCAGTATTTT
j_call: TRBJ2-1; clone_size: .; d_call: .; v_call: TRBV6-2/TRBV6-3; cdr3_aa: CASSYSVANSYNEQFF; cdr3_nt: TGTGCCAGCAGTTACTCGGTAGCGAACTCCTACAATGAGCAGTTCTTC
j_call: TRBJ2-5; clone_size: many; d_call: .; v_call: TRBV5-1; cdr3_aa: CASSLEGTQYF; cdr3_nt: TGCGCCAGCAGCTTGGAAGGGACCCAGTACTTC
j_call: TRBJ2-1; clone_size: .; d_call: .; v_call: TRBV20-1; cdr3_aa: CCAPLSKGSLNYNEQFF; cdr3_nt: TGCTGTGCGCCCCTCTCGAAAGGCAGCCTAAACTACAATGAGCAGTTCTTC
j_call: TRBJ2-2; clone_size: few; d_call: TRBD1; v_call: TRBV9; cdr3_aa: CASSEWTGGAGELFF; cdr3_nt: TGTGCCAGCAGCGAATGGACAGGGGGGGCCGGGGAGCTGTTTTTT
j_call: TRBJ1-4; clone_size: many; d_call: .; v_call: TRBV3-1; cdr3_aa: CASSHASRSPSFF; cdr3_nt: TGTGCCAGCAGCCATGCCAGTCGCTCCCCTTCGTTTTTT
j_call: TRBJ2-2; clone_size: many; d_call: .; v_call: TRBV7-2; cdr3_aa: CASSFTGELFF; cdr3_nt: TGTGCCAGCAGTTTCACCGGGGAGCTGTTTTTT
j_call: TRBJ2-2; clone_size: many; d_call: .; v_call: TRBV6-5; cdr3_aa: CASSPQIEGTGELFF; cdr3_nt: TGTGCCAGCAGTCCTCAGATCGAGGGCACCGGGGAGCTGTTTTTT
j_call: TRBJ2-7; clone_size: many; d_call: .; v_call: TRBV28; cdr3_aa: CASSFGQFWDF; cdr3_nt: TGTGCCAGCAGTTTTGGGCAGTTTTGGGACTTC
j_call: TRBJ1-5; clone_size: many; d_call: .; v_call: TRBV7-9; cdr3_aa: CASSSDSPNQPQHF; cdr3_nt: TGTGCCAGCAGCTCAGACAGCCCGAATCAGCCCCAGCATTTT
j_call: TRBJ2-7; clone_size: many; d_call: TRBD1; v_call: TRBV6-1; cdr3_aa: CVGGDREADKQYF; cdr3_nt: TGTGTTGGCGGCGACAGGGAAGCCGATAAGCAGTACTTC
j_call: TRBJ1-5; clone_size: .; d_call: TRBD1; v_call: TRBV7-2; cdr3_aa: CASSTYDRGGQPQHF; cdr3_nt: TGTGCCAGCAGCACCTATGACAGGGGTGGTCAGCCCCAGCATTTT
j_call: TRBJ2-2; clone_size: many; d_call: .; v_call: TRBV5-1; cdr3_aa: CASSLATKNTGELFF; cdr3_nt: TGCGCCAGCAGCTTGGCCACCAAGAACACCGGGGAGCTGTTTTTT